This T cell receptor (beta chain) was recorded in a study of blood T cell repertoires in COVID-19. The study drew participants aged about 18 to 95 years from around 24 US areas. In its sample, this clone was seen a few times. Assay used: immunoSEQ multiplex PCR; TCRdb lists only in-frame clones, some missing. The table records roughly 250,000 clones, 80% to 90% of them present only once. The ends were cut back, 3 bases at V and 3 bases at J, with 11 bases in the middle. The CDR3 covers 14 residues. Germline loops: CDR1 KGHSH, CDR2 LQKENI. The chain recombines TRBV18 with TRBJ1-2; tentative D call: TRBD1 (5 bases). The material sequenced was PBMCs or T cells enriched from blood (not recorded which). The TCR originated in a man aged 40-55 years who had recovered from COVID-19. The CDR3 sequence is CASSPGFRDYGYTF. CDR3 coding DNA: TGTGCCAGCTCACCTGGTTTCAGGGACTATGGCTACACCTTC. The full variable domain, completed using reference TRBV18 and TRBJ1-2, is NAGVMQNPRHLVRRRGQEARLRCSPMKGHSHVYWYRQLPEEGLKFMVYLQKENIIDESGMPKERFSAEFPKEGPSILRIQQVVRGDSAAYFCASSPGFRDYGYTFGSGTRLTVV.